The subject of this entry is one T cell receptor beta chain. Its antigen is not known. The data were obtained in a study of response to subunit inactivated influenza vaccine. Germline CDR1 is MDHEN and CDR2 is SYDVKM. The V end lost 2 bases, the J end lost 1 base, and 9 bases lay between the germline ends. This CDR3 is built from 14 residues. TCRdb re-analysed the RT-PCR reads in MiXCR, keeping a single row per CDR3 protein. This sample carries more than 150,000 distinct CDR3 sequences, around 9% of them seen once, and the ten largest clones take roughly a tenth. Study results and limitations: Authors suggested each seasonal flu vaccination may recruit only limited numbers of new T cells.

This chain links TRBV28 with TRBJ2-7; D gene uncertain. The receptor was derived from a man aged 45-60 years who received an inactivated influenza vaccine. Sequencing used non-naive T cells sorted from PBMCs, obtained on the day of vaccination. For the CDR3, the DNA is TGTGCCAGCAGTTTAATCGGTTATTCCTACGAGCAGTACTTC. Protein sequence: CASSLIGYSYEQYF.